This section outlines one TCR beta chain sequence together with its context. This specimen belongs to a study of blood T cell repertoires in COVID-19. The CDR3 is 15 amino acids. With 0 bases clipped from V and 6 bases from J, the junction kept 8 bases outside the gene matches. The germline V gene encodes CDR1 LGHDT and CDR2 YNNKEL (reference sequence). Assay used: immunoSEQ multiplex PCR; TCRdb lists only in-frame clones, some missing. The sample has 300,000 to 400,000 clones, roughly nine tenths seen once. The chain combines TRBV3-1 (or the pseudogene TRBV3-2) with TRBJ2-7; 7 bases align to TRBD2. Input material: peripheral blood. This receptor was obtained from a woman aged 25 to 39 with COVID-19, enrolled during active disease. The CDR3 loop reads CASSQDFAGATEQYF. In DNA, the CDR3 is TGTGCCAGCAGCCAAGATTTCGCGGGAGCTACCGAGCAGTACTTC.